A selection of T cell receptor beta chains follows, all from one sample in a study of T-cell memory formation after mild COVID-19. TCRdb processed the 5' RACE reads anew with MiXCR; each CDR3 protein has one entry. The table shows a few hundred thousand distinct CDR3 sequences, with about a sixth occurring only once. Sequenced material: PBMCs or a T cell subset sorted from them (not recorded which). The receptors were gathered from a man younger than 30 who had mild COVID-19 (a few samples of this study predate the infection). Cell type and time point are not known. The CDR3 runs from the conserved cysteine through the conserved F or W. D genes are given only for firm matches. Only part of the rows carry a size: once, few, many, or a class if the clone is expanded.

j_gene: TRBJ2-5
abundance: few
d_gene: TRBD1
v_gene: TRBV20-1
CDR3nt: TGCAGTGCTAGTAGAGGGGGCCGTCGGACAGAGACCCAGTACTTC
CDR3aa: CSASRGGRRTETQYF

j_gene: TRBJ2-7
abundance: .
d_gene: .
v_gene: TRBV30
CDR3nt: TGTGCCTGGAGTGTATGGGACGGTTCCTACGAGCAGTACTTC
CDR3aa: CAWSVWDGSYEQYF

j_gene: TRBJ1-1
abundance: .
d_gene: .
v_gene: TRBV29-1
CDR3nt: TGCAGCGCCAAGGACAGCCCGAACACTGAAGCTTTCTTT
CDR3aa: CSAKDSPNTEAFF

j_gene: TRBJ2-2
abundance: few
d_gene: .
v_gene: TRBV7-3
CDR3nt: TGTGCCAGCGCGATGCATGGGGCCGGGGAGCTGTTTTTT
CDR3aa: CASAMHGAGELFF

j_gene: TRBJ2-1
abundance: few
d_gene: TRBD2
v_gene: TRBV12-3/TRBV12-4
CDR3nt: TGTGCCAGCAGTTTAGTACTAGCGGGGAGGTTCTTC
CDR3aa: CASSLVLAGRFF

j_gene: TRBJ1-4
abundance: .
d_gene: TRBD1
v_gene: TRBV10-3
CDR3nt: TGTGCCATCAGTGGGACAGGCGCAACTAATGAAAAACTGTTTTTT
CDR3aa: CAISGTGATNEKLFF

j_gene: TRBJ2-1
abundance: once
d_gene: TRBD1
v_gene: TRBV5-7
CDR3nt: TGTGCCAGCAGCATACCCGGACAGGGTCGTGAGCAGTTCTTC
CDR3aa: CASSIPGQGREQFF

j_gene: TRBJ2-7
abundance: many
d_gene: .
v_gene: TRBV4-3
CDR3nt: TGCGCCAGCAGCCAAGAATACGAGACAACCAGATACGAGCAGTACTTC
CDR3aa: CASSQEYETTRYEQYF

j_gene: TRBJ1-1
abundance: .
d_gene: .
v_gene: TRBV4-2
CDR3nt: TGTGCCAGCAGCCGACGGGGACAAGACACTGAAGCTTTCTTT
CDR3aa: CASSRRGQDTEAFF

j_gene: TRBJ1-1
abundance: .
d_gene: .
v_gene: TRBV7-9
CDR3nt: TGTGCCAGCAGCCAACCGGGGGCGAACACTGAAGCTTTCTTT
CDR3aa: CASSQPGANTEAFF

j_gene: TRBJ1-2
abundance: .
d_gene: .
v_gene: TRBV12-3/TRBV12-4
CDR3nt: TGTGCCAGCAGTTGGGTCACAGGGAGCGGCTACACCTTC
CDR3aa: CASSWVTGSGYTF

j_gene: TRBJ1-2
abundance: few
d_gene: TRBD1
v_gene: TRBV4-3
CDR3nt: TGCGCCAGCAGCCGCCTCGGGACAGGGAACTATGGCTACACCTTC
CDR3aa: CASSRLGTGNYGYTF

j_gene: TRBJ2-5
abundance: few
d_gene: TRBD2
v_gene: TRBV12-3/TRBV12-4
CDR3nt: TGTGCCAGCAGTTTAGCGCACAGGGGTCTAGCGGGGTCCGAGACCCAGTACTTC
CDR3aa: CASSLAHRGLAGSETQYF